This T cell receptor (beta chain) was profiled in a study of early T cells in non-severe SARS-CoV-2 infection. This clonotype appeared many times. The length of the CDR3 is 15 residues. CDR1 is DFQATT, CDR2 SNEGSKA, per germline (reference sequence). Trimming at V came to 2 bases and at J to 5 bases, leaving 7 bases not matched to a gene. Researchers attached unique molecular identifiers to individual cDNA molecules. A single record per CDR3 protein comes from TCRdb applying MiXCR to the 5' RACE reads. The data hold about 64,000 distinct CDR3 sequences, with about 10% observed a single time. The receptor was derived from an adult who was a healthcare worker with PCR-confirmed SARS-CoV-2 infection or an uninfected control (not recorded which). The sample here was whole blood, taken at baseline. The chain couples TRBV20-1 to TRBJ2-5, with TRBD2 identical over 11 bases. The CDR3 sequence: CSARYSGGAGETQYF. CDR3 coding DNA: TGCAGTGCTAGATATAGCGGGGGGGCCGGGGAGACCCAGTACTTC.